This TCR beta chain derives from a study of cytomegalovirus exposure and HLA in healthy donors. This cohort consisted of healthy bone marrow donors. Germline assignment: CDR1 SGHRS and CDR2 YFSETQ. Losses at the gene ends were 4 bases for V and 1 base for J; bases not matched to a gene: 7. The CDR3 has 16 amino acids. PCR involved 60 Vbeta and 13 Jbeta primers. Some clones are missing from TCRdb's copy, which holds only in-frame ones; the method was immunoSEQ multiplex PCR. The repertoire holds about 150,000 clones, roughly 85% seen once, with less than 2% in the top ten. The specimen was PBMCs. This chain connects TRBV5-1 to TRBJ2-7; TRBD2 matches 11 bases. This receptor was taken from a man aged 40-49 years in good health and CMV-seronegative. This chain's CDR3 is CASSPKTSGNSYEQYF. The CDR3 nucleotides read TGCGCCAGCAGCCCGAAGACTAGCGGGAATTCCTACGAGCAGTACTTC. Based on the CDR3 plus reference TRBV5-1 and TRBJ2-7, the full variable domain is KAGVTQTPRYLIKTRGQQVTLSCSPISGHRSVSWYQQTPGQGLQFLFEYFSETQRNKGNFPGRFSGRQFSNSRSEMNVSTLELGDSALYLCASSPKTSGNSYEQYFGPGTRLTVT.